The clone carrying this TCR beta chain has a handful of counts. CDR1 is SGHTA and CDR2 is FQGNSA in the germline V gene. The CDR3 extends over 16 amino acids. V lost 5 bases and J lost 7; bases outside the gene matches: 8. RNA, once extracted, was reverse transcribed into cDNA for use as the sequencing template. Assay used: immunoSEQ multiplex PCR; TCRdb lists only in-frame clones, some missing. Altogether some 190,000 clones are present, roughly three fifths being singletons, with the ten largest covering approximately 0.69%. These data come from a study of CD8+ T cells in alopecia areata. Treatment specified: oral pan-JAK inhibitor, 5-10 mg twice daily.

This TCR was sampled from a human donor with alopecia areata. The rearrangement joins TRBV7-2 to TRBJ2-2; TRBD2 matches at 12 bases. Sample: CD4+ T cells sorted from blood, taken at week 4, from a patient treated with tofacitinib. The chain's CDR3 is CASSPEMGLAGGELFF. The DNA for the CDR3 is TGTGCCAGCAGCCCGGAGATGGGACTAGCGGGCGGGGAGCTGTTTTTT.